The TCR beta chain described here comes from a study of T-cell reconstitution after alpha-beta-depleted transplantation in children (dated by TCRdb to about 2016). Notes on the research overall: T-cell immune reconstitution after TCRalphabeta/CD19-depleted allogeneic hematopoietic cell transplantation in children was quantitatively tracked in the study by means of TCR repertoire profiling.

General study outcomes and caveats: In some patients, the high TCRbeta diversity seen at day 60 was put down to recipient T cells and intrathymic progenitors that had survived conditioning. Apparently early alphabetaT-cell count recovery about two months after transplant reportedly relied on only several hundred rapidly expanded clones derived from non-depleted graft cells. Over the following months the frequencies of hyperexpanded clones went down, and after one year T-cell counts and TCRbeta diversity were mostly credited to newly produced T cells.

Sample treatment or condition, as interpreted from the label and publication: allogeneic hematopoietic cell transplantation with graft depleted of TCRalphabeta T cells and CD19 B cells. The transplant recipients were children given TCRalphabeta/CD19-depleted allogeneic hematopoietic cell grafts. The CDR3 spans 19 residues, from the cysteine through the phenylalanine. Of the read, only the CDR3 DNA is kept; its 57 bases are in frame from base 1. V is clipped by 6 bases and J by 4 bases, and the sequence between their germline boundaries is 31 bases long. Taken from the germline V gene, the CDR1 and CDR2 loops are ENHRY and SYGVKD. Library preparation employed PCR. The reads were generated on an Illumina HiSeq 2500. To normalize quantification of the TCRbeta repertoire, the TCR libraries were built with molecular barcoding that relied on unique molecular identifiers. TCRdb's own reprocessing of the public reads used fastp at Q25 and MiXCR and kept productive beta chains. All rows with the same CDR3 protein become a single entry with the most common DNA and genes. The sample table contains around 60,000 distinct CDR3 sequences; only one count was recorded for approximately 43% of them. Roughly 98% of the sample goes to the ten largest clones.

The sample holds a few counts of this clonotype. There is no known antigen for this receptor. No base qualities exist here, and no much larger clone lies one base off it. The sequencing here drew on PBMCs, mostly from graft donor cells, taken 360 days after TCRalphabeta/CD19-depleted stem cell transplant. This TCR was recovered from a male patient younger than 18 who had a stem cell transplant for acute lymphoblastic leukemia, so the T cells may come from the graft donor. This chain joins TRBV10-3 to TRBJ2-7; the D gene could be TRBD1 or TRBD2, each one agreeing over 5 bases. The nucleotide sequence reads TGTGCCATCAGCGAAACTAGATCTGGGGGATTTGGTCTGTGGTACGAGCAGTACTTC. The translation is CAISETRSGGFGLWYEQYF.